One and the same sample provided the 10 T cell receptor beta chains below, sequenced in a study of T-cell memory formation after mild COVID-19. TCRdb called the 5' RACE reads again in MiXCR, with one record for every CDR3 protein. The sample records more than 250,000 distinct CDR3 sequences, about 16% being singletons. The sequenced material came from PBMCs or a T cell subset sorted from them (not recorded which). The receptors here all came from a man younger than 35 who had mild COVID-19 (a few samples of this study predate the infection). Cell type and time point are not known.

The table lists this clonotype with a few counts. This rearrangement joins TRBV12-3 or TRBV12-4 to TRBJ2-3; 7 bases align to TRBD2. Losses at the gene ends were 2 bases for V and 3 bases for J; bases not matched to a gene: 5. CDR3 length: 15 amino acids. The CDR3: CASSLMGLNTDTQYF. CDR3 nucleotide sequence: TGTGCCAGCAGTTTAATGGGACTAAATACAGATACGCAGTATTTT.

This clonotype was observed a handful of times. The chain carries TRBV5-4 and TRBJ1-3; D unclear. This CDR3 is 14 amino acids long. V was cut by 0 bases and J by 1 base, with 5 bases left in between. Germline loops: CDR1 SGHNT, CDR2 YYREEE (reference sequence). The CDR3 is CASSLGPSGNTIYF. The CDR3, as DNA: TGTGCCAGCAGCTTGGGACCTTCTGGAAACACCATATATTTT.

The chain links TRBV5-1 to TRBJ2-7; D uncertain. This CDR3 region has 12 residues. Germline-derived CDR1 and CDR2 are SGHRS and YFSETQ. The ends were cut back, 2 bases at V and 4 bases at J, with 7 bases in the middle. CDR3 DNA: TGCGCCAGCAGCTTTTCAGGTTACGAGCAGTACTTC. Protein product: CASSFSGYEQYF.

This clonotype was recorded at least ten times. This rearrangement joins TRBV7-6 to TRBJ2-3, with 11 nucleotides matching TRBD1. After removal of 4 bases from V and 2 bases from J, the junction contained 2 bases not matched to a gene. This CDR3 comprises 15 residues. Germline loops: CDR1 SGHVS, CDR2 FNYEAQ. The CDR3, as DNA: TGTGCCAGCAGCTGGACAGGGGGCGACACAGATACGCAGTATTTT. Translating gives CASSWTGGDTDTQYF.

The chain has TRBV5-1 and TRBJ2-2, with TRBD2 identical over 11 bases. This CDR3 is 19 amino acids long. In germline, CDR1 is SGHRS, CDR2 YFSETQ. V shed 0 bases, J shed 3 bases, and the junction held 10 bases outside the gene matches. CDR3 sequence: CASSLELAGGPMDTGELFF. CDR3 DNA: TGCGCCAGCAGCTTGGAGTTAGCGGGGGGGCCTATGGACACCGGGGAGCTGTTTTTT.

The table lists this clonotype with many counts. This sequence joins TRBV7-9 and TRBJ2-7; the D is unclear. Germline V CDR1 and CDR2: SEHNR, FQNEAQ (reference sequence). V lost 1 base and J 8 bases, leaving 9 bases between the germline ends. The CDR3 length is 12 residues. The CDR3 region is CASSLGRYKQYV. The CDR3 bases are TGTGCCAGCAGCTTAGGGCGTTATAAGCAGTACGTC.

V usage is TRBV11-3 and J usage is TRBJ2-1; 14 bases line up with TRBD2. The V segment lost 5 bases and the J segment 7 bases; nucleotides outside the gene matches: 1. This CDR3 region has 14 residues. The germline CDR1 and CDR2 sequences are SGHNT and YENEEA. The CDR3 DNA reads TGTGCCAGCAGCCGGACTAGCGGGGGGAATGAGCAGTTCTTC. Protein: CASSRTSGGNEQFF.

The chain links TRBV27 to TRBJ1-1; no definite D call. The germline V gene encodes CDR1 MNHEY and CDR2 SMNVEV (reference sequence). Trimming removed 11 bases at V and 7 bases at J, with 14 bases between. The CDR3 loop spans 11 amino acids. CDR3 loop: CAGVGGDEAFF. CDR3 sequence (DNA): TGTGCCGGGGTAGGAGGAGATGAAGCTTTCTTT.

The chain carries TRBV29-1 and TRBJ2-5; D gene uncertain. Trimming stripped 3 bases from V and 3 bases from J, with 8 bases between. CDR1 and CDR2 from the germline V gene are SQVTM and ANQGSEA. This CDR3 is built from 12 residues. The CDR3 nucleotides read TGCAGCGTTGAGGGCAGTGAAGAGACCCAGTACTTC. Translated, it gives CSVEGSEETQYF.

CDR3 protein: CSARGTSGVSNEQFF. For the CDR3, the DNA is TGCAGTGCTAGGGGAACTAGCGGGGTGTCCAATGAGCAGTTCTTC. This sequence joins TRBV20-1 and TRBJ2-1, with 10 bases matching TRBD2. CDR1 is DFQATT and CDR2 is SNEGSKA in the germline V gene (reference sequence). This CDR3 spans 15 amino acids. V was pared by 3 bases and J by 6 bases, with 8 bases of the junction left unmatched.